These 9 T cell receptor beta chains originate from one sample sequenced in a study of blood T cells in healthy people across ages. PCR was performed a second time for about 7 to 12 cycles using a sample-barcoded 5' primer and a J-beta primer mix. TCRdb itself ran the 5' RACE reads through MiXCR, one entry per CDR3 protein. The top ten hold about 2.1% of the sample, which has about 1.8 million distinct CDR3 sequences, approximately 50% seen once. Material for sequencing was blood. The receptors were gathered from a woman aged 40 to 50 in good health.

Only a few counts were recorded for this clonotype. Written as DNA, the CDR3 is TGTGCCAGCAGACCGGGACAAACCCTCCAAGAGACCCAGTACTTC. Its protein product is CASRPGQTLQETQYF. V is TRBV28 and J is TRBJ2-5; tentatively, D is TRBD1 (6 bases). Germline-derived CDR1 and CDR2 are MDHEN and SYDVKM. Trimming stripped 6 bases from V and 1 base from J, with 15 bases between. The CDR3 is made up of 15 amino acids.

The V gene is TRBV20-1, the J gene TRBJ1-6; 9 nucleotides line up with TRBD1. Germline V CDR1 and CDR2: DFQATT, SNEGSKA (reference sequence). V shed 6 bases and J 13 bases; nucleotides not matched to a gene: 10. The CDR3 is 13 residues long. The DNA for the CDR3 is TGCAGTGCGCCGGACAGGGGAACCTCGCCCCTCCACTTT. Protein: CSAPDRGTSPLHF.

The V gene is TRBV9, the J gene TRBJ2-3; TRBD1 is a possible D gene (5 bases). Germline CDR1 SGDLS, CDR2 YYNGEE. V dropped 3 bases and J dropped 0 bases, with 11 bases sitting between them. The CDR3 spans 15 residues. The CDR3 loop is CASSGTPISTDTQYF. DNA for the CDR3: TGTGCCAGCAGCGGGACACCTATTAGCACAGATACGCAGTATTTT.

This clonotype was observed a few times. The chain has TRBV7-2 and TRBJ2-3; TRBD2 might be the D (7 bases). Germline CDR1 SGHTA, CDR2 FQGNSA. This CDR3 contains 17 residues. The germline V and J ends were trimmed by 0 bases and 0 bases, with 13 bases remaining between them. CDR3 bases: TGTGCCAGCAGCTTAGCGGCGCGGGGGCAAAGCACAGATACGCAGTATTTT. Its translation is CASSLAARGQSTDTQYF.

This chain joins TRBV2 and TRBJ1-2; D is uncertain. Germline V gene data show CDR1 as SNHLY and CDR2 as FYNNEI. This CDR3 is built from 12 residues. With 8 bases removed from V and 8 bases from J, the gap between germline ends came to 15 bases. The CDR3 protein is CASGGWTRGYTF. In nucleotides, the CDR3 is TGTGCCAGCGGTGGATGGACGAGAGGCTACACCTTC.

This clonotype came up many times. The rearrangement uses TRBV6-5 and TRBJ2-5; 7 bases align to TRBD1. Germline values: CDR1 MNHEY, CDR2 SVGAGI. The CDR3 length is 18 residues. V was clipped by 0 bases and J by 4 bases; unmatched bases: 14. CDR3 in DNA: TGTGCCAGCAGTTACTCAAAGACAGGGAACTTCTTGGGAGAGACCCAGTACTTC. It translates to CASSYSKTGNFLGETQYF.

The chain links TRBV29-1 to TRBJ2-7; 11 bases align to TRBD2. The germline CDR1 and CDR2 sequences are SQVTM and ANQGSEA. Trimming removed 4 bases from V and 4 bases from J; junction bases left unmatched: 3. This CDR3 region has 13 residues. CDR3 loop: CSVAASGGYEQYF. In nucleotides, the CDR3 is TGCAGCGTTGCGGCTAGCGGGGGGTACGAGCAGTACTTC.

V gene TRBV7-2 combines with J gene TRBJ2-1, with unresolved D. Trimming cost V 7 bases and J 4 bases, with 14 bases left between them. Germline CDR1 reads SGHTA; CDR2 reads FQGNSA. This CDR3 has 14 residues. This chain's CDR3 is CASTRSTRYNEQFF. The CDR3 coding sequence is TGTGCCAGCACCCGATCGACCAGATACAATGAGCAGTTCTTC.

The chain is built from TRBV4-2 and TRBJ1-1, with D tentatively TRBD1 (5 bases). CDR1 is LGHNA, CDR2 YNFKEQ, per germline. The germline V and J ends were trimmed by 1 base and 2 bases, with 11 bases remaining between them. The CDR3 loop spans 15 amino acids. CDR3 DNA: TGTGCCAGCAGCCAAGTGGCGGGGCCTAACACTGAAGCTTTCTTT. Its protein is CASSQVAGPNTEAFF.